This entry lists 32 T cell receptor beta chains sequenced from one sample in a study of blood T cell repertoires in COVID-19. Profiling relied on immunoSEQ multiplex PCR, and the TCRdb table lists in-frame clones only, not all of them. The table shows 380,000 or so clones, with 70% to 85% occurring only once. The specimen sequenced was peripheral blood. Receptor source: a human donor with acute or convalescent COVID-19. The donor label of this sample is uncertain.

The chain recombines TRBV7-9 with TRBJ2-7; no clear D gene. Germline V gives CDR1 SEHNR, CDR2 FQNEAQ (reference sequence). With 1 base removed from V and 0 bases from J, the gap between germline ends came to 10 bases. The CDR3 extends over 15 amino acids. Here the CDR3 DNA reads TGTGCCAGCAGCTTAGGCGTTTCTAGCTCCTACGAGCAGTACTTC. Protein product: CASSLGVSSSYEQYF.

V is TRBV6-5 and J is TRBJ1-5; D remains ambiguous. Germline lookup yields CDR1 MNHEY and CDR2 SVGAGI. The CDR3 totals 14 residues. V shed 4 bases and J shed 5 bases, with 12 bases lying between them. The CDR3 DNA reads TGTGCCAGCAGTTCATATTTCGCAGATCAGCCCCAGCATTTT. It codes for CASSSYFADQPQHF.

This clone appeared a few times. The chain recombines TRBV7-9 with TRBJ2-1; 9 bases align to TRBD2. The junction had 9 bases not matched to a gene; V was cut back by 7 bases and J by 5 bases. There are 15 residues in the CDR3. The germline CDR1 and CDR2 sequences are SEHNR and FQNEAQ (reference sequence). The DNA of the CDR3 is TGTGCCAGCACCCAGTCTAGCGGGATTCACAATGAGCAGTTCTTC. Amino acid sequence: CASTQSSGIHNEQFF.

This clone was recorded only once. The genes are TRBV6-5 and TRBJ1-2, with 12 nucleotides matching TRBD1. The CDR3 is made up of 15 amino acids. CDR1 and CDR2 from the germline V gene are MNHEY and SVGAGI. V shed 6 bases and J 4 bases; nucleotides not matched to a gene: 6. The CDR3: CASRNPGQGAYGYTF. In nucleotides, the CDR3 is TGTGCCAGCAGGAACCCGGGACAGGGGGCCTATGGCTACACCTTC.

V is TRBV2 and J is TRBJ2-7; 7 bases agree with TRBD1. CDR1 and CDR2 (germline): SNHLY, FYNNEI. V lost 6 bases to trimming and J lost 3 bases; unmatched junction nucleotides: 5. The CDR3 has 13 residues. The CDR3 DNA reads TGTGCCAGCAGGGCGGACAGGAGCTACGAGCAGTACTTC. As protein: CASRADRSYEQYF. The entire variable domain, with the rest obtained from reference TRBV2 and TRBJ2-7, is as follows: EPEVTQTPSHQVTQMGQEVILRCVPISNHLYFYWYRQILGQKVEFLVSFYNNEISEKSEIFDDQFSVERPDGSNFTLKIRSTKLEDSAMYFCASRADRSYEQYFGPGTRLTVT.

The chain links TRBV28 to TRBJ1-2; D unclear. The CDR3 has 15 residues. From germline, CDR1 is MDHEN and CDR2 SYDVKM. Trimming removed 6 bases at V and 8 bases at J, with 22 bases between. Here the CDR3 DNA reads TGTGCCAGCAGACGTGATACTAGACCCTCCTGGGGCTACACCTTC. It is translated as CASRRDTRPSWGYTF.

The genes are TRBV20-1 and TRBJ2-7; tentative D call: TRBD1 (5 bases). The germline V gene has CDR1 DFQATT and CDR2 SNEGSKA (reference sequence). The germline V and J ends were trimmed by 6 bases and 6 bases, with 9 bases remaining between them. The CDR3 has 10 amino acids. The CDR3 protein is CSAGVGEQYF. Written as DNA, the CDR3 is TGCAGTGCAGGGGTTGGCGAGCAGTACTTC.

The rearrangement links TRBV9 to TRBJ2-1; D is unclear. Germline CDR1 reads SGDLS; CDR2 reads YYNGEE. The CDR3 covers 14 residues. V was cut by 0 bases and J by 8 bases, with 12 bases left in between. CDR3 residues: CASSVEPSRDEQFF. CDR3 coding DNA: TGTGCCAGCAGCGTAGAGCCCTCCCGCGATGAGCAGTTCTTC.

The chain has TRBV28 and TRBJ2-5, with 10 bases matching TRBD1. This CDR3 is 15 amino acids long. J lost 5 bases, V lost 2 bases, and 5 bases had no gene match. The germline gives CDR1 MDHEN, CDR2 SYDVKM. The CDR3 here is CASSLRDRGKETQYF. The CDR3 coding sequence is TGTGCCAGCAGTTTAAGGGACAGGGGTAAGGAGACCCAGTACTTC.

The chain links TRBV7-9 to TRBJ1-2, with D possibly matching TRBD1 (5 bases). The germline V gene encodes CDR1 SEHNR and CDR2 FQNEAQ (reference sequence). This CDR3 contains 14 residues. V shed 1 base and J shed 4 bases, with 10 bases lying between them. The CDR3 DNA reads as TGTGCCAGCAGCTTAGGGGGCAGCCGCTATGGCTACACCTTC. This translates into CASSLGGSRYGYTF.

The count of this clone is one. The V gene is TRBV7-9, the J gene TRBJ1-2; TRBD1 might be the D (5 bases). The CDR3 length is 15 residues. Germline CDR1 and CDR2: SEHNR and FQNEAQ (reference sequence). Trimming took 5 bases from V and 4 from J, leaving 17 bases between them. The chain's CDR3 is CASSATGVVVYGYTF. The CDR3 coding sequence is TGTGCCAGCAGCGCGACGGGGGTCGTAGTCTATGGCTACACCTTC.

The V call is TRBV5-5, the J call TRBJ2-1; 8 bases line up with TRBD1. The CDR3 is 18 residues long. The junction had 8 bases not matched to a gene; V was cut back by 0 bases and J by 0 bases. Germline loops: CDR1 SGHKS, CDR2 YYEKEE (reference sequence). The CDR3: CASSLAKDRESSYNEQFF. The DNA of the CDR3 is TGTGCCAGCAGCTTGGCAAAGGACAGGGAGAGCTCCTACAATGAGCAGTTCTTC.

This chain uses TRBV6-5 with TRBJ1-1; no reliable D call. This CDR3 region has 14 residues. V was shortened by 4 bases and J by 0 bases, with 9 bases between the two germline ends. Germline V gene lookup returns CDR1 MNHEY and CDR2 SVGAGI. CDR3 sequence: CASSSRTLNTEAFF. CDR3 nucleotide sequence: TGTGCCAGCAGTTCGAGAACGTTGAACACTGAAGCTTTCTTT.

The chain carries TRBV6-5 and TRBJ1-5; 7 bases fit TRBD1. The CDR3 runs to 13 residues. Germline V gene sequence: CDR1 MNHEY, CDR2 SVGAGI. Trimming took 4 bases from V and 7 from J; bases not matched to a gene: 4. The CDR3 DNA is TGTGCCAGCAGTTTCAGGGGGAGCCAGCCCCAGCATTTT. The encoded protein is CASSFRGSQPQHF.

CDR3 coding DNA: TGTGCCAGCAGCCAAGTGGGGCAGAACACAGATACGCAGTATTTT. It yields the protein CASSQVGQNTDTQYF. The chain combines TRBV14 with TRBJ2-3, with a possible D match to TRBD1 (5 bases). Trimming cost V 1 base and J 2 bases, with 10 bases left between them. This CDR3 region has 15 residues. Germline-derived CDR1 and CDR2 are SGHDN and FVKESK.

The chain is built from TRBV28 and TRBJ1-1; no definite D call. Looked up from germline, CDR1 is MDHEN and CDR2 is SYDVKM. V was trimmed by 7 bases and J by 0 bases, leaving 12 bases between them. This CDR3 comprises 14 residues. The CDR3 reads CASTSSRMNTEAFF. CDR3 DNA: TGTGCCAGCACGTCCAGTCGCATGAACACTGAAGCTTTCTTT.

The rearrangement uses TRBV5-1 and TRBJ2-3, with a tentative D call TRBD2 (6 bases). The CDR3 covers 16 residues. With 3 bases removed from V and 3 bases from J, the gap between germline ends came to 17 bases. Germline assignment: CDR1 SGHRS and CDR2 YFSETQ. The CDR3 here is CASSSGGSHETDTQYF. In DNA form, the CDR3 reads TGCGCCAGCAGCTCCGGAGGGAGCCATGAAACAGATACGCAGTATTTT.

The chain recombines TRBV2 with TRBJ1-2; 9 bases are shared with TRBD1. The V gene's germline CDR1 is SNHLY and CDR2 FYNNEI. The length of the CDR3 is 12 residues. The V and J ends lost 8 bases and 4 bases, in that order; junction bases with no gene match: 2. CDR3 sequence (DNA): TGTGCCAGCTCGGGACAGGGCTATGGCTACACCTTC. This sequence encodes CASSGQGYGYTF.

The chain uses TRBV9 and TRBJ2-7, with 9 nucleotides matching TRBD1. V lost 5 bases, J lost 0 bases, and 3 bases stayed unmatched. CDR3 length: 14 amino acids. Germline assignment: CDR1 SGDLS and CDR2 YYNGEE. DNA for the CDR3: TGTGCCAGCAGTTGGGACAGGGACTCCTACGAGCAGTACTTC. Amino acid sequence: CASSWDRDSYEQYF. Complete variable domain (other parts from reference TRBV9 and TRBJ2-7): DSGVTQTPKHLITATGQRVTLRCSPRSGDLSVYWYQQSLDQGLQFLIQYYNGEERAKGNILERFSAQQFPDLHSELNLSSLELGDSALYFCASSWDRDSYEQYFGPGTRLTVT.

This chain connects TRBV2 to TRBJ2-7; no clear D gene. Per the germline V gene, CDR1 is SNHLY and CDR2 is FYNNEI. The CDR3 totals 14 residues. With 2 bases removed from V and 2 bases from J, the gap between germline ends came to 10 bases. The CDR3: CASSEMAQAYEQYF. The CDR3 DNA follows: TGTGCCAGCAGTGAAATGGCGCAGGCCTACGAGCAGTACTTC.

The CDR3 sequence is CASSDSYSNQPQHF. The CDR3 coding sequence is TGTGCCAGCAGCGACAGTTATAGCAATCAGCCCCAGCATTTT. The chain combines TRBV3-1 (or the pseudogene TRBV3-2) with TRBJ1-5; D might be TRBD1 (5 bases). The germline V gene has CDR1 LGHDT and CDR2 YNNKEL (reference sequence). The CDR3 loop spans 14 amino acids. Trimming left V 5 bases short and J 0 bases short, with 8 bases between.

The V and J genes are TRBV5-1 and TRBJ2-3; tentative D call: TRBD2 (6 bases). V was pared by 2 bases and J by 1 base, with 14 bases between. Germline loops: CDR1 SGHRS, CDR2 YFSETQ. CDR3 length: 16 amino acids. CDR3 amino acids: CASSFGGRKGTDTQYF. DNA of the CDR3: TGCGCCAGCAGCTTTGGGGGGAGAAAGGGCACAGATACGCAGTATTTT.

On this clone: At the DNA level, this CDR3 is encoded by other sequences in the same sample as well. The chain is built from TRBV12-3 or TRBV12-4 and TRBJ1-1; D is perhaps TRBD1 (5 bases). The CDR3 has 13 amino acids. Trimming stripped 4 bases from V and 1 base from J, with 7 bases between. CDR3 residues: CASSWDSNTEAFF. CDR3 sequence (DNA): TGTGCCAGCAGTTGGGACTCGAACACTGAAGCTTTCTTT.

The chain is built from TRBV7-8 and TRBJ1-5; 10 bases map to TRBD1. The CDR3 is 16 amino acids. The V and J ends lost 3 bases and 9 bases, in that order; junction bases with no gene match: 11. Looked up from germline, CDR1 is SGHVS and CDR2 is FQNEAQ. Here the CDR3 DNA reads TGTGCCAGCAGCTTCTCCGGGACAGGGGTAAGCTGGCCCCAGCATTTT. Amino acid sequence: CASSFSGTGVSWPQHF.

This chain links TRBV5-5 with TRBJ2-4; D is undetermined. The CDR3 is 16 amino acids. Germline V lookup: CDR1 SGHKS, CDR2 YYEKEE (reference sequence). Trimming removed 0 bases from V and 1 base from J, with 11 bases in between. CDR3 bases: TGTGCCAGCAGCTTGGACCCGGGTAGGGCCAAAAACATTCAGTACTTC. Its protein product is CASSLDPGRAKNIQYF.

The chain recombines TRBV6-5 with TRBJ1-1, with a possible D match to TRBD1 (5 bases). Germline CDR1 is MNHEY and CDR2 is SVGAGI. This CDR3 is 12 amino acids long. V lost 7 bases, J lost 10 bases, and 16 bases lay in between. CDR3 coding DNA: TGTGCCAGCACCACTGGGGGGTCGTCAGCTTTCTTT. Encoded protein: CASTTGGSSAFF.

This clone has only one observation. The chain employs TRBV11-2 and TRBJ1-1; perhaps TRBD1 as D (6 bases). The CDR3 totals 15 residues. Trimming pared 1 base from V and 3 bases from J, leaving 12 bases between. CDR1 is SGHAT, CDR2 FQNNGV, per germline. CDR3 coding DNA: TGTGCCAGCAGCTTAGCGAAGGGGGGGCACACTGAAGCTTTCTTT. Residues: CASSLAKGGHTEAFF. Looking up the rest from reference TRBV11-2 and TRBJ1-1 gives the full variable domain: EAGVAQSPRYKIIEKRQSVAFWCNPISGHATLYWYQQILGQGPKLLIQFQNNGVVDDSQLPKDRFSAERLKGVDSTLKIQPAKLEDSAVYLCASSLAKGGHTEAFFGQGTRLTVV.

The DNA for the CDR3 is TGTGCCAGTAGTATAGACGGGACAGCAGGTCAGCCCCAGCATTTT. Its protein product is CASSIDGTAGQPQHF. V usage is TRBV19 and J usage is TRBJ1-5, with TRBD1 matching 7 bases. CDR3 length: 15 amino acids. Germline trimming cut 0 bases from V and 6 bases from J; bases unmatched to any gene: 5. Germline CDR1 reads LNHDA; CDR2 reads SQIVND (reference sequence).

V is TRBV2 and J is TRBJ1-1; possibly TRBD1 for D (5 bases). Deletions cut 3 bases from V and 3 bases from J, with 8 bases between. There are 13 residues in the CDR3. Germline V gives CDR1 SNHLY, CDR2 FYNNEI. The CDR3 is CASSDEGDTEAFF. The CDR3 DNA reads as TGTGCCAGCAGTGATGAAGGGGACACTGAAGCTTTCTTT.

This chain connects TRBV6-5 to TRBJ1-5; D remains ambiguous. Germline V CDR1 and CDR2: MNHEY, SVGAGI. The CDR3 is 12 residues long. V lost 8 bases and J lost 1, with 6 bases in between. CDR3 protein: CASSFSNQPQHF. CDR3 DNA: TGTGCCAGCTCCTTCAGCAATCAGCCCCAGCATTTT.

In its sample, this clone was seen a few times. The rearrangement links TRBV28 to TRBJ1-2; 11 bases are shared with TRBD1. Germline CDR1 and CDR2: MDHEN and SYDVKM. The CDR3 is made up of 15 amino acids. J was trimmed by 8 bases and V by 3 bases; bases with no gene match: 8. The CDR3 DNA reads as TGTGCCAGCAGTTTGGATGGACAGGGGGCGCGAGGCTACACCTTC. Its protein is CASSLDGQGARGYTF.

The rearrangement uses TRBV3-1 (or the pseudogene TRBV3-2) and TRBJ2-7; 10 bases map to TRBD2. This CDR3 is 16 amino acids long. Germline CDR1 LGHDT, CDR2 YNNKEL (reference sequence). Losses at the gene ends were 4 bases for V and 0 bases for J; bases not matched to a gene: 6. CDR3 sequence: CASSPLGLAASYEQYF. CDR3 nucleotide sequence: TGTGCCAGCAGCCCCTTAGGACTAGCGGCCTCCTACGAGCAGTACTTC.